Sequencing of this TCR beta chain was carried out in a study of graft-versus-host responses after intestinal transplantation. Study overall: Multivisceral, liver-intestinal, or isolated intestinal grafts were transplanted into recipients. After anti-thymocyte globulin induction, recipients took tacrolimus and steroids for approximately three years.

Regarding the study as a whole: Allografts carried high graft-versus-host to host-versus-graft clonal ratios in patients having graft-donor T cell macrochimerism. GvH clones were found in recipient marrow; some appeared first in ileum or blood.

This table comes from immunoSEQ multiplex PCR, and its TCRdb copy is limited to in-frame clones, with some not included. This sample has 100,000 to 110,000 clones, with roughly 87% found just once. Worth noting for this clone: Its antigen is unknown.

The sequence was collected from a human donor who was the organ donor for an intestinal transplant. Here the sequenced sample was unstimulated CD4+ T cells sorted from spleen or lymph node cells, taken before transplant.

The CDR3 here is CASSFSGEKLFF. In DNA, the CDR3 is TGTGCCAGCAGTTTTAGTGGTGAAAAACTGTTTTTT. V and J are TRBV27 and TRBJ1-4; D is undetermined. CDR3 length: 12 residues. CDR1 is MNHEY, CDR2 SMNVEV, per germline (reference sequence). Trimming removed 3 bases at V and 7 bases at J, with 6 bases between.